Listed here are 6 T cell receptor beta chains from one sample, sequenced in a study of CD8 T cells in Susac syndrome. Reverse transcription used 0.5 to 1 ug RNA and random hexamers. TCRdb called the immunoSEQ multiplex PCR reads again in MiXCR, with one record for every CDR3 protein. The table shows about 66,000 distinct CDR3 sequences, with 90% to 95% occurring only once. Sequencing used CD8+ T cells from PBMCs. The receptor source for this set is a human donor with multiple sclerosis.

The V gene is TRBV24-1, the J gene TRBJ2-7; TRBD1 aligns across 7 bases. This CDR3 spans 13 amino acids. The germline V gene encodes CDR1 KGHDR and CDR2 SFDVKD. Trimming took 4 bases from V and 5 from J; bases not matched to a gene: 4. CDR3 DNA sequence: TGTGCCACCAGTGAACCAACAGGGGACGAGCAGTACTTC. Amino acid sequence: CATSEPTGDEQYF.

CDR3 nucleotides: TGCAGCGTTGAAGATCTTGGGTCCAAACCTCCCGGGGAGCTGTTTTTT. It translates to CSVEDLGSKPPGELFF. J is TRBJ2-2 and V is TRBV29-1; D is undetermined. CDR1 is SQVTM, CDR2 ANQGSEA, per germline. The CDR3 contains 16 residues. The V end was cut by 0 bases, the J end by 6 bases, with 17 bases between.

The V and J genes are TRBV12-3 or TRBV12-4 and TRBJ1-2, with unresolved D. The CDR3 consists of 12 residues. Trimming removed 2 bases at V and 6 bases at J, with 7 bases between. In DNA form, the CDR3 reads TGTGCCAGCAGTTTAAGCGCCCATGGCTACACCTTC. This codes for CASSLSAHGYTF.

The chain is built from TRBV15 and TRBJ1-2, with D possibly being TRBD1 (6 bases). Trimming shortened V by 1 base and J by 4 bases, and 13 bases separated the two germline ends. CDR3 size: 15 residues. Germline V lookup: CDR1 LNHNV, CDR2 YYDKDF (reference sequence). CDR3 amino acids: CATSRVGDTSYGYTF. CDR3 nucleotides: TGTGCCACCAGCAGAGTCGGGGACACCTCCTATGGCTACACCTTC. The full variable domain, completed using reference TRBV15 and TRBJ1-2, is DAMVIQNPRYQVTQFGKPVTLSCSQTLNHNVMYWYQQKSSQAPKLLFHYYDKDFNNEADTPDNFQSRRPNTSFCFLDIRSPGLGDTAMYLCATSRVGDTSYGYTFGSGTRLTVV.

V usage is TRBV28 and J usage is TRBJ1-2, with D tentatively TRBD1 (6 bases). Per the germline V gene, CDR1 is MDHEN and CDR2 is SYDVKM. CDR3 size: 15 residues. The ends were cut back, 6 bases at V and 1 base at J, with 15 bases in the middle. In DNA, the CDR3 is TGTGCCAGCAGGGGATCGGGGGCACTTAACTATGGCTACACCTTC. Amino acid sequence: CASRGSGALNYGYTF.

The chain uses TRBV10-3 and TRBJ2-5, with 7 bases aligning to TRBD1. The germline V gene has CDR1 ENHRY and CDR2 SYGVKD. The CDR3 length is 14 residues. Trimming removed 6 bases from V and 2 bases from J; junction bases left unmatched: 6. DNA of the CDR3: TGTGCCATCAGCGGGGACAGTCTACAAGAGACCCAGTACTTC. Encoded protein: CAISGDSLQETQYF.